This T cell receptor (beta chain) was captured by sequencing in a study of T cells in Graves' hyperthyroidism and ophthalmopathy. Lactation, pregnancy, other autoimmune disease or uncontrolled infection excluded patients. Thyroid ultrasound and orbital computed tomography, with clinical symptoms and serum thyroxine and TRAb, informed diagnoses. PBMCs stemmed from 10 ml fresh peripheral blood. The investigators amplified TCR beta CDR3 regions from RNA transcripts. HTBI primers were employed in a first-round RT-PCR of the TCR CDR3. TCRdb itself ran the multiplex PCR reads through MiXCR, one entry per CDR3 protein. The data show about 400,000 distinct CDR3 sequences, about 16% seen once. This clonotype was counted only a few times. Per germline, CDR1 DFQATT and CDR2 SNEGSKA (reference sequence). This CDR3 comprises 14 residues. Trimming left V 1 base short and J 2 bases short, with 11 bases between.

Material: blood. The sequence was obtained from a woman in her fifties or sixties with Graves' ophthalmopathy. V gene TRBV20-1 combines with J gene TRBJ2-5, with D maybe TRBD2 (6 bases). CDR3 residues: CSARGGASQETQYF. The DNA of the CDR3 is TGCAGTGCTAGAGGCGGGGCTTCTCAAGAGACCCAGTACTTC.